The present entry profiles one T cell receptor (beta chain) with its context. Its antigen is undetermined. CDR3 length: 16 residues. The V and J ends lost 4 bases and 0 bases, in that order; junction bases with no gene match: 7. CDR1 is SGHRS and CDR2 is YFSETQ in the germline V gene. Sample time point: patch test 1, 2 weeks after DPC sensitization. Treatment in this sample: therapeutic diphenylcyclopropenone sensitization with weekly scalp DPC. The sample comes from a study of human T cells and chemical hapten exposure. Study overall: For sensitization, 2% DPC was applied to an approximately 2 cm by approximately 2 cm patch of upper inner arm skin. Patients were given diphenylcyclopropenone on the scalp weekly across the roughly 25-week study.

Findings and caveats of the study: Expanded TCRs created a significantly greater count of big CDR3 similarity clusters than controls did.

For the library, individual cDNA molecules each received unique molecular identifiers. TCRdb ran MiXCR on the RACE reads and lists one entry per CDR3 protein. The table includes nearly 80,000 distinct CDR3 sequences, approximately 10% detected once. The sequences come from whole blood, collected in connection with sensitization to the hapten diphenylcyclopropenone (DPC). This receptor was identified in a woman aged 45-60 years with alopecia areata. Some clones in this sample may be carry-over from other donors' samples. The chain uses TRBV5-1 and TRBJ2-1, with 7 nucleotides matching TRBD1. This chain's CDR3 is CASSKPGQSSYNEQFF. The CDR3 DNA follows: TGCGCCAGCAGCAAACCGGGACAGAGCTCCTACAATGAGCAGTTCTTC. The variable domain in full, with the rest retrieved from reference TRBV5-1 and TRBJ2-1, is KAGVTQTPRYLIKTRGQQVTLSCSPISGHRSVSWYQQTPGQGLQFLFEYFSETQRNKGNFPGRFSGRQFSNSRSEMNVSTLELGDSALYLCASSKPGQSSYNEQFFGPGTRLTVL.